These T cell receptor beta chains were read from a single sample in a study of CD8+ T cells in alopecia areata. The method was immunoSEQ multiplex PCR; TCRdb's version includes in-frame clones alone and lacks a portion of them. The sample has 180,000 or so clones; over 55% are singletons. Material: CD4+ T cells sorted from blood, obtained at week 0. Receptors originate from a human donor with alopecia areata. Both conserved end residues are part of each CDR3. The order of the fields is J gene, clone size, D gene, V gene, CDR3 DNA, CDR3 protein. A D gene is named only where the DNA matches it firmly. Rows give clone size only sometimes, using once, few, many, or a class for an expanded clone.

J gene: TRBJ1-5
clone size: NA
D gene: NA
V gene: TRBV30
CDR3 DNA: TGTGCCTGGAGTTTAGCAGGGGCAGGGAACAATCAGCCCCAGCATTTT
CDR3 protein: CAWSLAGAGNNQPQHF

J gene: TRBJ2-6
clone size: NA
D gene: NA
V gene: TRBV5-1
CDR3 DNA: TGCGCCAGCAGCCTAGCCCAGGGTTCCGGGGCCAACGTCCTGACTTTC
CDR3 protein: CASSLAQGSGANVLTF

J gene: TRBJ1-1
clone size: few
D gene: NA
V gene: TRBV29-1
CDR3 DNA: TGCAGCGTTGTCGGAGTAAACACTGAAGCTTTCTTT
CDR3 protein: CSVVGVNTEAFF

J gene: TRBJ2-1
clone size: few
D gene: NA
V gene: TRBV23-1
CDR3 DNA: TGCGCCAGCAGTCATTCCCCCGGGGACTTTCCCTACAATGAGCAGTTCTTC
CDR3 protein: CASSHSPGDFPYNEQFF

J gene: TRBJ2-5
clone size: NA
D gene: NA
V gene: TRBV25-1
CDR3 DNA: TGTGCCAGCAGTGAATTCGGGGACACCAGGACCCAGTACTTC
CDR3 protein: CASSEFGDTRTQYF

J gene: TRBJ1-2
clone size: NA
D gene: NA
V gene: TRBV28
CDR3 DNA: TGTGCCAGCAGTTTAGTACCCTATGGCTACACCTTC
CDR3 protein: CASSLVPYGYTF

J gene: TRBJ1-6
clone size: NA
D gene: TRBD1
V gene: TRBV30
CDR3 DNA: TGTGCCTGGACCCGGAACCGACAGGGTGAATCACCCCTCCACTTT
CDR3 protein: CAWTRNRQGESPLHF

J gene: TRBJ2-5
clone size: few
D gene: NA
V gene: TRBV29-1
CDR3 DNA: TGCAGCGTTGAAGAGCCCCCGCAGGGGACCCAGTACTTC
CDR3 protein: CSVEEPPQGTQYF

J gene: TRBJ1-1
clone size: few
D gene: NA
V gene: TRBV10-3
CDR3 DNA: TGTGCCATCAGTGAACCAGGACATGTGGCTTTCTTT
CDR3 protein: CAISEPGHVAFF

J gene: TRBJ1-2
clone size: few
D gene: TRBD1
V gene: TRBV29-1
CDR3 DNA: TGCAGCGCCTTGACAGGGGGATATGGCTACACCTTC
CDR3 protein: CSALTGGYGYTF

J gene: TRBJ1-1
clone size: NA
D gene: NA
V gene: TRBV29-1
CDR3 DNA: TGCAGCGTTATTCGAGAGAACACTGAAGCTTTCTTT
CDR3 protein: CSVIRENTEAFF

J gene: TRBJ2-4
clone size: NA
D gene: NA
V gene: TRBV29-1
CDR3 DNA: TGCAGCGCTATAGCGACGGGGGAGAGGTCCTACATTCAGTACTTC
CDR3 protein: CSAIATGERSYIQYF

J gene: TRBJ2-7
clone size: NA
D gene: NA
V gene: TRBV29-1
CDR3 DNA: TGCAGCGTTGCCCGCGATCTCGAGCAGTACTTC
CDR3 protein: CSVARDLEQYF

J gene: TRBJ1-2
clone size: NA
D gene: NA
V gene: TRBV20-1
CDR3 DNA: TGCAGTGCCTTCTTGACCTATGGCTACACCTTC
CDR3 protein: CSAFLTYGYTF

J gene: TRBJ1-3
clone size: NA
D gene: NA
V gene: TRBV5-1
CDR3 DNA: TGCGCCAGCAGCTTGTTGGACGGTATCGGCAACACCATATATTTT
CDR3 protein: CASSLLDGIGNTIYF

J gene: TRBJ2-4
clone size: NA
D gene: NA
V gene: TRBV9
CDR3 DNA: TGTGCCAGCAGCGTGGGGCATGAAAACATTCAGTACTTC
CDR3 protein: CASSVGHENIQYF

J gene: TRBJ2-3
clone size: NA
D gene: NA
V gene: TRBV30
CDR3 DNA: TGTGCCTGGAGTTCAGGTCTAGGAGCGGATACGCAGTATTTT
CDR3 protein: CAWSSGLGADTQYF

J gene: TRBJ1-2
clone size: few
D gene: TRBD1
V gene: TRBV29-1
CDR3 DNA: TGCAGCGTTGAGGGGGGGACAGGGCTGTATGGCTACACCTTC
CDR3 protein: CSVEGGTGLYGYTF

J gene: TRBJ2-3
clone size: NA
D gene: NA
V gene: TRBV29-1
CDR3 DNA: TGCAGCGTTGAGAGCTCCGGGACTTATTCAGATACGCAGTATTTT
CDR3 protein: CSVESSGTYSDTQYF

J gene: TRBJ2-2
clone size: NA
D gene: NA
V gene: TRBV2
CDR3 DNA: TGTGCCAGCAGACCCCGTTTGATCACCGGGGAGCTGTTTTTT
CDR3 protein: CASRPRLITGELFF

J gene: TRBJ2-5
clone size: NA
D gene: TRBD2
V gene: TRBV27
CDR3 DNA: TGTGCCAGCAGTGTCTTAGCGGGGGCAACGGGGACCCAGTACTTC
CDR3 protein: CASSVLAGATGTQYF

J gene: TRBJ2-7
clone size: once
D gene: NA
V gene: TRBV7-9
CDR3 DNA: TGTGCCAGCTCAAACCTCTCCTACTCCTACGAGCAGTACTTC
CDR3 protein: CASSNLSYSYEQYF

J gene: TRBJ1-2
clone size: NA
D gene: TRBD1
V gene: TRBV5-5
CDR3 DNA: TGTGCCAGCAGCCCAGGGGGCCAGGGGTTCTTCTATGGCTACACCTTC
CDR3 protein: CASSPGGQGFFYGYTF

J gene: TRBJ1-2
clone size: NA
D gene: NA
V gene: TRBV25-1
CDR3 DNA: TGTGCCAGCAGTGAGCCCCCTAGTAACTACACCTTC
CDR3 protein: CASSEPPSNYTF

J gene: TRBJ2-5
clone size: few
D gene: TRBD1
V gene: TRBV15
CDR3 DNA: TGTGCCACCAGCAGAGAGACAGGGTGGGAAGAGACCCAGTACTTC
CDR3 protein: CATSRETGWEETQYF

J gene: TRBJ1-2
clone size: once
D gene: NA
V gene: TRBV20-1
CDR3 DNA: TGCAGTCTGGGGGGGAACTATGGCTACACCTTC
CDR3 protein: CSLGGNYGYTF

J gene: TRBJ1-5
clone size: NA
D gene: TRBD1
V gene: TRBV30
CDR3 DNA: TGTGCCTGGAGACAGACAGGGGGCTATCAGCCCCAGCATTTT
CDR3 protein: CAWRQTGGYQPQHF

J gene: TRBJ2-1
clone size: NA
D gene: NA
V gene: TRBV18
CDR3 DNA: TGTGCCAGCTCACCAAACCGGAGGGGGTTTGATGAGCAGTTCTTC
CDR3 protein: CASSPNRRGFDEQFF

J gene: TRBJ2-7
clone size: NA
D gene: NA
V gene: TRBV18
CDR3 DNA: TGTGCCAACCCGCTCTACGAGCAGTACTTC
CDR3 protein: CANPLYEQYF

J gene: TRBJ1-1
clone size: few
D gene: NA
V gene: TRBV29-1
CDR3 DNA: TGCAGCGTTGAAGATCCAGGGGTCACTGAAGCTTTCTTT
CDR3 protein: CSVEDPGVTEAFF

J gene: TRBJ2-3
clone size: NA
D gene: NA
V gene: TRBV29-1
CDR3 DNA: TGCAGCGTCAGTTCCAAGCTAAGGGCAGATACGCAGTATTTT
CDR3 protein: CSVSSKLRADTQYF

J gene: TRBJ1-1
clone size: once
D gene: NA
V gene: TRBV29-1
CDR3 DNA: TGCAGCGTTGTTCCAGGGCAAGCTTTCTTT
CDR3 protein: CSVVPGQAFF

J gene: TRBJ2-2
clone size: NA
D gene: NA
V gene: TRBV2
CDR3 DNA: TGTGCCAGCAGCGCCCAGGGGAGCACCGGGGAGCTGTTTTTT
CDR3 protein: CASSAQGSTGELFF

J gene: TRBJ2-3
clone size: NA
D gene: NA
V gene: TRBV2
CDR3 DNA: TGTGCCAGCAGTAACATACAATCAGCAGATACGCAGTATTTT
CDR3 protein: CASSNIQSADTQYF

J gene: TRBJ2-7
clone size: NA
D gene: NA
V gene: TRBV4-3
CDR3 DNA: TGCGCCAGCAGCCAATCCTCTACTGGAAATTCCTACGAGCAGTACTTC
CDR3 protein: CASSQSSTGNSYEQYF

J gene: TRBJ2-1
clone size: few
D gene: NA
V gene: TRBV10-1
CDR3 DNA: TGCGCCAGCAGTGACCGTGACAGGAGACTCAATGAGCAGTTCTTC
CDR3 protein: CASSDRDRRLNEQFF

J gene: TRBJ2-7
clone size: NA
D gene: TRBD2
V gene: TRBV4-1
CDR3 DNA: TGCGCCAGCAGCCAAGGACTAGCGGGGCTGTACGAGCAGTACTTC
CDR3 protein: CASSQGLAGLYEQYF

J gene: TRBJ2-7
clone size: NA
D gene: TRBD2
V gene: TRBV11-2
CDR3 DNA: TGTGCCAGCAGCTTAGGACTAGCGGGGGGCTCCTACGAGCAGTACTTC
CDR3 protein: CASSLGLAGGSYEQYF

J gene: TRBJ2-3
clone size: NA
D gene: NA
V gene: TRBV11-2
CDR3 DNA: TGTGCCAGCACCTTAAGCGGAGGAGTGCAGTATTTT
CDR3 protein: CASTLSGGVQYF

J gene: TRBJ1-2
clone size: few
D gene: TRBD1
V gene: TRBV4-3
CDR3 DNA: TGCGCCAGCAGCCAAGCTTGGACAGGGGCTGGCTACACCTTC
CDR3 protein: CASSQAWTGAGYTF

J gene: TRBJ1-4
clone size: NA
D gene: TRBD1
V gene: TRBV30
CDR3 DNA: TGTGCCTGGACTACCCCGGGACAGGGGAATGAAAAACTGTTTTTT
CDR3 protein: CAWTTPGQGNEKLFF

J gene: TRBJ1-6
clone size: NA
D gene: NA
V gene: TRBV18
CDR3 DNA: TGTGCCAGCTCACCACCGAAAGGCGGGGGACCCCTCCACTTT
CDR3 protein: CASSPPKGGGPLHF

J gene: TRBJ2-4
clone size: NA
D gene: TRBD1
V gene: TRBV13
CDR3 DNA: TGTGCCAGCAGCTTAGGAGGGACAGGGGAGGACATTCAGTACTTC
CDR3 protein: CASSLGGTGEDIQYF

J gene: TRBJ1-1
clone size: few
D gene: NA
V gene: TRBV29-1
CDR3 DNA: TGCAGCGTTGTACGACATAAGAACACTGAAGCTTTCTTT
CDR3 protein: CSVVRHKNTEAFF

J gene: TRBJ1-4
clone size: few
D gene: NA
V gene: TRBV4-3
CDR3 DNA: TGCGCCAGCAGCCAAGATCCCGCCGGGGGGCGGTCTGAAAAACTGTTTTTT
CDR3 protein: CASSQDPAGGRSEKLFF

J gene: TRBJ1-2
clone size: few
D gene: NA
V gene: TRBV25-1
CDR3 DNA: TGTGCCAGCAGTAGCAGACCGTATGGCTACACCTTC
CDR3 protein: CASSSRPYGYTF

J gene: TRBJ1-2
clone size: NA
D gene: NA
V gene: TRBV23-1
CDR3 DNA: TGCGCCAGCAGTCAATCGTGTCGGCAGGCTCGTGGCTACACCTTC
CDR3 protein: CASSQSCRQARGYTF

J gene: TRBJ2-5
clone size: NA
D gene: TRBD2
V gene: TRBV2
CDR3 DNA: TGTGCCATCCAGCTAGCGGGGGGGAATTTGGAGACCCAGTACTTC
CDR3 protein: CAIQLAGGNLETQYF

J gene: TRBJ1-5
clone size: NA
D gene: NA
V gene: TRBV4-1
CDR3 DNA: TGCGCCAGCAGCCAAGACCCGGGGTTTAGTCAGCCCCAGCATTTT
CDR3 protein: CASSQDPGFSQPQHF

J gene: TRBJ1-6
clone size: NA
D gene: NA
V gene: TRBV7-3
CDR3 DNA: TGTGCCAGCAGCTCAGAAATGTATACGCCCCTCCACTTT
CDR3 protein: CASSSEMYTPLHF

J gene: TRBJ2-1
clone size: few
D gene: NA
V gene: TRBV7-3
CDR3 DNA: TGTGCCAGCAGCTTAATGGGTGGTGAGCAGTTCTTC
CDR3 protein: CASSLMGGEQFF

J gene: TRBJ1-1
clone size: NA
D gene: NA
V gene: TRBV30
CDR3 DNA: TGTGCCTGGAGGACCCCCGGGGACCTCCCTGAAGCTTTCTTT
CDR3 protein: CAWRTPGDLPEAFF

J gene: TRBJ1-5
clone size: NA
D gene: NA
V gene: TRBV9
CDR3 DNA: TGTGCCAGCAGCGTAGGGCCGGGTCAGCCCCAGCATTTT
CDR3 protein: CASSVGPGQPQHF

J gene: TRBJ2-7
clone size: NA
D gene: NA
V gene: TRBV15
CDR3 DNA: TGTGCCACCAGCAGAGTTGGAGGCCTCAGACAGCAGTACTTC
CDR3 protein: CATSRVGGLRQQYF

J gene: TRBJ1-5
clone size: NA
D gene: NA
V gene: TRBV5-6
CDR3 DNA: TGTGCCAGCAGCCCCAAAGGAGGGGCGGCCCAGCATTTT
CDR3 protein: CASSPKGGAAQHF

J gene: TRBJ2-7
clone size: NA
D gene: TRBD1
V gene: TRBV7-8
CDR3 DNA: TGTGCCAGCAGCTCCAACCCGGGACAGAGCTCCTACGAGCAGTACTTC
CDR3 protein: CASSSNPGQSSYEQYF